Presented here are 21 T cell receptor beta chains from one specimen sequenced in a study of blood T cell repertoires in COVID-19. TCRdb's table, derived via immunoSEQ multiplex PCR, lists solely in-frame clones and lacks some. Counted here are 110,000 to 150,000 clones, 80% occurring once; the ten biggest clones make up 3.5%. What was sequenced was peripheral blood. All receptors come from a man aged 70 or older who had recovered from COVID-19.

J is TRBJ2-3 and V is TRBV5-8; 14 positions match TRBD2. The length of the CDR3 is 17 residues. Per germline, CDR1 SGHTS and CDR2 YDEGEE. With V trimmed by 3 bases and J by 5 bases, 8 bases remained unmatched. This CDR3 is CASSSLRLAGGKDTQYF. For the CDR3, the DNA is TGTGCCAGCAGCTCCCTAAGACTAGCGGGAGGGAAAGATACGCAGTATTTT.

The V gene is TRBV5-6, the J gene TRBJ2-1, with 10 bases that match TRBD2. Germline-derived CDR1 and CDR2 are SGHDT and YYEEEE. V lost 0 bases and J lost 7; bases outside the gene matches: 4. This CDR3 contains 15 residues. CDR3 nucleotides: TGTGCCAGCAGCTTGGTTAGCGGGGGGAGGAATGAGCAGTTCTTC. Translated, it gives CASSLVSGGRNEQFF.

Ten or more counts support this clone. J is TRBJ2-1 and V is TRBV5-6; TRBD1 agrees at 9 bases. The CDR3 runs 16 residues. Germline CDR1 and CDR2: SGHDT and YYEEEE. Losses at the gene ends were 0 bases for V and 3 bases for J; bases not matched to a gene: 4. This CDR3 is CASSLAGTGHYNEQFF. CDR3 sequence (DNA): TGTGCCAGCAGCTTGGCCGGGACAGGGCACTACAATGAGCAGTTCTTC.

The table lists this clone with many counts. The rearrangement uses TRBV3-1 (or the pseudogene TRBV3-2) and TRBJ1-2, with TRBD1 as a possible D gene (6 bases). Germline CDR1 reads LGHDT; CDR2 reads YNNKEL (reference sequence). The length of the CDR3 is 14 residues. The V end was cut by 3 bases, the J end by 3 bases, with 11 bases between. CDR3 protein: CASSQARGYYGYTF. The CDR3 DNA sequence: TGTGCCAGCAGCCAGGCCAGGGGATACTATGGCTACACCTTC.

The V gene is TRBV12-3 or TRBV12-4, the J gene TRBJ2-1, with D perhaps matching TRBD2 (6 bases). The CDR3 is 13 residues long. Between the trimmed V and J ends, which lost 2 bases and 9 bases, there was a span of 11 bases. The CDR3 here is CASSLQAGSEQFF. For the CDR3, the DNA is TGTGCCAGCAGTTTACAGGCGGGGAGTGAGCAGTTCTTC.

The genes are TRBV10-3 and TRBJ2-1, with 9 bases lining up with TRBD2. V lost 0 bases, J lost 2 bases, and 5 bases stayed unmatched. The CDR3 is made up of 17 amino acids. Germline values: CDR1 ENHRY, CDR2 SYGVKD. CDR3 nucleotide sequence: TGTGCCATCAGTGAGTCTCCTAGCGGGAAAACCTACAATGAGCAGTTCTTC. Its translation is CAISESPSGKTYNEQFF.

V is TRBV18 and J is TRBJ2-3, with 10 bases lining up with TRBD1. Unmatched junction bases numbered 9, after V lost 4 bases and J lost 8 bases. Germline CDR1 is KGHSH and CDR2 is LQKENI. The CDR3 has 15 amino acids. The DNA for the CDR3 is TGTGCCAGCTCACAGATGACAGGGGGCGAGGTTACGCAGTATTTT. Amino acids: CASSQMTGGEVTQYF.

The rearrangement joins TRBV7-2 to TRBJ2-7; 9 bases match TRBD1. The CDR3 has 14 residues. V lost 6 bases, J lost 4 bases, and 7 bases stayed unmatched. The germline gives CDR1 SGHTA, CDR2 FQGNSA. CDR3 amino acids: CASRLGQGYYEQYF. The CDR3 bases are TGTGCCAGCAGACTGGGACAGGGTTATTACGAGCAGTACTTC.

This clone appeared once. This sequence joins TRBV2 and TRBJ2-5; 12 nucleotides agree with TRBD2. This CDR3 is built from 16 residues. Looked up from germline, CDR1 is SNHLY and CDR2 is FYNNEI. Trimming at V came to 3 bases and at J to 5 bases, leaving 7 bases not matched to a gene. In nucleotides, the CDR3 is TGTGCCAGCAGTGAGACCACTAGCGGGAGGAAGGAGACCCAGTACTTC. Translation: CASSETTSGRKETQYF.

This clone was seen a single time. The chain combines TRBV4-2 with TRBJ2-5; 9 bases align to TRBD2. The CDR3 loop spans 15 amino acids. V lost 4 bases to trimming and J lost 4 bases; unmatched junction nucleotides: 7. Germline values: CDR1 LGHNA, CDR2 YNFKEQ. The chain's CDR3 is CASSPGNSGRETQYF. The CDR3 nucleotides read TGTGCCAGCAGCCCAGGCAATAGCGGGAGAGAGACCCAGTACTTC.

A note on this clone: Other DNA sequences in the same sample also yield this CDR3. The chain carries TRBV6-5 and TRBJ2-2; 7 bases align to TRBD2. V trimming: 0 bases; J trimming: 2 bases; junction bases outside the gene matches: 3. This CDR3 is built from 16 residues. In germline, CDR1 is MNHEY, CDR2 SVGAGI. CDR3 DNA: TGTGCCAGCAGTTACTCACTAGCGACTAACACCGGGGAGCTGTTTTTT. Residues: CASSYSLATNTGELFF.

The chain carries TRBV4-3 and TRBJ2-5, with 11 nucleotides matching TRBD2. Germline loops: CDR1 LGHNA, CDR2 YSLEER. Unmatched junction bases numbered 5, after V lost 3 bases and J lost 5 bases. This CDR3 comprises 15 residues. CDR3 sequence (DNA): TGCGCCAGCAGCCAGACTAGCGGGGTGGGGGAGACCCAGTACTTC. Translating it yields CASSQTSGVGETQYF.

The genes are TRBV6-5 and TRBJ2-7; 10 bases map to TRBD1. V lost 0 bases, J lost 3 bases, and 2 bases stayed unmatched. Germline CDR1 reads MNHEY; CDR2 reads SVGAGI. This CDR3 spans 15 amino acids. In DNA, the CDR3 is TGTGCCAGCAGTTACTCGACAGGGGGCAGCTACGAGCAGTACTTC. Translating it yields CASSYSTGGSYEQYF.

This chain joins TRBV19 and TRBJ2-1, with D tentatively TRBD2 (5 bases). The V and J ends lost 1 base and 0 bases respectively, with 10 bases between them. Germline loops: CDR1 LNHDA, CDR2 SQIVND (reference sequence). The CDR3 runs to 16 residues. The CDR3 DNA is TGTGCCAGTAGTATAGGGGTAGCGATCTCCTACAATGAGCAGTTCTTC. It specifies CASSIGVAISYNEQFF.

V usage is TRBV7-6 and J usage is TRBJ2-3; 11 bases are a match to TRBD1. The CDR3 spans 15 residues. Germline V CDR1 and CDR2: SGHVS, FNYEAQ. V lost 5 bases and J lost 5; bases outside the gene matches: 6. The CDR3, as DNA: TGTGCCAGCAGCAAGACCGGGACAGGGGGAGATACGCAGTATTTT. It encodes CASSKTGTGGDTQYF.

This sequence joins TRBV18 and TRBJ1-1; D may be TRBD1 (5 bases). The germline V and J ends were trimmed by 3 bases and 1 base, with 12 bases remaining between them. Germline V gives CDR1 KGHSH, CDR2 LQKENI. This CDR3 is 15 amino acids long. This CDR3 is CASSPPSTGNTEAFF. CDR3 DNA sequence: TGTGCCAGCTCACCTCCTAGTACAGGGAACACTGAAGCTTTCTTT.

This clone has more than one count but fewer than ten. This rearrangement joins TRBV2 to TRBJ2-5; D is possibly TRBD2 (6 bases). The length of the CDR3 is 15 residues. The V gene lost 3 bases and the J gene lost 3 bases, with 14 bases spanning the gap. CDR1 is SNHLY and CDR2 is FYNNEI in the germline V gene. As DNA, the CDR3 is TGTGCCAGCAGTGATAATAGGGGAGGAGAAGAGACCCAGTACTTC. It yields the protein CASSDNRGGEETQYF.

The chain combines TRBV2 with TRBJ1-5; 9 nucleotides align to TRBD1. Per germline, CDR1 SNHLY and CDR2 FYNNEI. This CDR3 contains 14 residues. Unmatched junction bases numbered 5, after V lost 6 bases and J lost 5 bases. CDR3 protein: CASRADRGYQPQHF. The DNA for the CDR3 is TGTGCCAGCAGGGCGGACAGGGGATATCAGCCCCAGCATTTT.

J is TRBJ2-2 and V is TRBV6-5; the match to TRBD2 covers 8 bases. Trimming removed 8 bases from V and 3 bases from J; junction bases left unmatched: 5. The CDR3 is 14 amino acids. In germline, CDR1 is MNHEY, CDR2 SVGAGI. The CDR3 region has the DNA TGTGCCAGCCGACCGGGACTAGACACCGGGGAGCTGTTTTTT. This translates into CASRPGLDTGELFF.

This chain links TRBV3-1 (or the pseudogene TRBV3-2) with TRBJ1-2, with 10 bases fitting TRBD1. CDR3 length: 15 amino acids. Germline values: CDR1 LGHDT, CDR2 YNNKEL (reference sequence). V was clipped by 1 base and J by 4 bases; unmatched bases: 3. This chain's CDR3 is CASSQGTGGSYGYTF. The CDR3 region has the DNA TGTGCCAGCAGCCAAGGGACAGGGGGGAGCTATGGCTACACCTTC.

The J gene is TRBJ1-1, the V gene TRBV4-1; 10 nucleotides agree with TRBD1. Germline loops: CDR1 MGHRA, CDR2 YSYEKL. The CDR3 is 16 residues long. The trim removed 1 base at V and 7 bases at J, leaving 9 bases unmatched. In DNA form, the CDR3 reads TGCGCCAGCAGCCAAGTAGCGGGACAGGGGACCTATGAAGCTTTCTTT. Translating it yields CASSQVAGQGTYEAFF.